The rows below give T cell receptor beta chains drawn from one sample of a study of T cell responses to AZD1222 COVID-19 vaccine. The assay was immunoSEQ multiplex PCR, and TCRdb's table has in-frame clones only and misses some. The sample holds more than 110,000 clones, about nine tenths seen once. The sample consisted of peripheral blood, taken on day 0 of AZD1222 vaccination. The receptors here all came from an adult in good health. Each CDR3 is given with its conserved first and last residue. The order of the fields is clone size, D gene, V gene, J gene, CDR3 protein, CDR3 DNA. The D gene is left open where the match is weak. For some rows the clone size is stated as once, few or many, or as a class when expanded; others skip it.

>.|TRBD2|TRBV4-1|TRBJ2-2
CASSQEMRLGLAGDTGELFF
TGCGCCAGCAGCCAAGAGATGAGACTGGGACTAGCGGGGGACACCGGGGAGCTGTTTTTT
>.|.|TRBV30|TRBJ1-1
CAWSVGATYNTEAFF
TGTGCCTGGAGTGTAGGGGCCACGTACAACACTGAAGCTTTCTTT
>.|.|TRBV5-4|TRBJ2-3
CASSLAGAGGQDTQYF
TGTGCCAGCAGCTTGGCCGGGGCAGGGGGGCAAGATACGCAGTATTTT
>.|TRBD2|TRBV7-8|TRBJ2-2
CASTPLGGELTGELFF
TGTGCCAGCACCCCGCTTGGGGGGGAGTTGACCGGGGAGCTGTTTTTT
>.|.|TRBV6-5|TRBJ1-6
CASSYSNGQRGSPLHF
TGTGCCAGCAGTTACTCGAATGGTCAACGGGGGTCACCCCTCCACTTT
>once|TRBD1|TRBV30|TRBJ1-2
CAWSVLRGRGHF
TGTGCCTGGAGTGTACTCCGGGGCAGGGGGCACTTC
>few|.|TRBV9|TRBJ1-2
CASSVGSNYGYTF
TGTGCCAGCAGCGTAGGATCTAACTATGGCTACACCTTC
>.|.|TRBV5-1|TRBJ1-1
CASSLDSGTEAFF
TGCGCCAGCAGCTTGGACTCGGGGACTGAAGCTTTCTTT
>.|TRBD2|TRBV5-4|TRBJ2-2
CASSSGLAGVTGELFF
TGTGCCAGCAGCTCGGGACTAGCGGGAGTCACCGGGGAGCTGTTTTTT
>.|.|TRBV6-2/TRBV6-3|TRBJ1-1
CASSRFARAEAFF
TGTGCCAGCAGCCGTTTTGCCCGGGCTGAAGCTTTCTTT
>.|TRBD2|TRBV11-3|TRBJ2-2
CASSPGTSGNTGELFF
TGTGCCAGCAGCCCGGGGACTAGCGGGAACACCGGGGAGCTGTTTTTT
>.|TRBD1|TRBV6-4|TRBJ2-1
CASSDSMTGFDEQFF
TGTGCCAGCAGTGACTCGATGACAGGGTTCGATGAGCAGTTCTTC
>.|.|TRBV6-5|TRBJ1-4
CASTKNGPLGEKLFF
TGTGCCAGCACCAAGAACGGGCCCCTGGGGGAAAAACTGTTTTTT
>.|.|TRBV3-1/TRBV3-2|TRBJ1-1
CASSQHGEAFF
TGTGCCAGCAGCCAGCACGGGGAAGCTTTCTTT
>.|.|TRBV7-2|TRBJ1-3
CASSLQGSGNTIYF
TGTGCCAGCAGCTTACAGGGTTCTGGAAACACCATATATTTT
>few|TRBD1|TRBV6-5|TRBJ1-4
CASSVQGGMGEKLFF
TGTGCCAGCAGCGTACAGGGGGGCATGGGAGAAAAACTGTTTTTT
>.|.|TRBV10-2|TRBJ1-6
CASSESGEAYNSPLHF
TGCGCCAGCAGTGAGTCAGGGGAGGCCTATAATTCACCCCTCCACTTT
>.|.|TRBV29-1|TRBJ2-7
CSVRTGSSYEQYF
TGCAGCGTCCGAACAGGGAGCTCCTACGAGCAGTACTTC
>.|.|TRBV19|TRBJ1-5
CASSTHKGGNQPQHF
TGTGCCAGTAGTACCCATAAAGGGGGCAATCAGCCCCAGCATTTT
>.|TRBD1|TRBV19|TRBJ2-7
CASSRTGRYEQYF
TGTGCCAGTAGTAGGACAGGTCGCTACGAGCAGTACTTC
>.|TRBD2|TRBV5-1|TRBJ2-1
CASSPGLAGSRSYNEQFF
TGCGCCAGCAGCCCGGGACTAGCGGGATCGCGCTCCTACAATGAGCAGTTCTTC
>.|.|TRBV3-1/TRBV3-2|TRBJ2-1
CASSQEGRGRVDEQFF
TGTGCCAGCAGCCAAGAAGGGAGGGGGCGCGTCGATGAGCAGTTCTTC
>.|TRBD2|TRBV3-1/TRBV3-2|TRBJ2-2
CASSQQVSFVALAGGWELFF
TGTGCCAGCAGCCAACAAGTCTCCTTCGTGGCCCTAGCGGGGGGATGGGAGCTGTTTTTT
>.|.|TRBV18|TRBJ1-2
CASSPDSSLFGTF
TGTGCCAGCTCACCGGACAGCTCCCTGTTTGGCACCTTC
>.|.|TRBV7-2|TRBJ2-5
CASSLGGVETQYF
TGTGCCAGCAGCCTGGGGGGAGTTGAGACCCAGTACTTC
>.|.|TRBV7-2|TRBJ2-7
CASSSSGLSTGEQYF
TGTGCCAGCAGCTCCTCGGGACTTTCTACTGGTGAGCAGTACTTC
>.|TRBD2|TRBV5-1|TRBJ2-7
CASKSTSGSYEQYF
TGCGCCAGCAAATCGACTAGCGGCTCCTACGAGCAGTACTTC
>.|.|TRBV7-2|TRBJ1-6
CASSRGESPLHF
TGTGCCAGTTCACGGGGCGAGTCACCCCTCCACTTT
>once|TRBD1|TRBV15|TRBJ1-5
CATSRLDRGRHQPQHF
TGTGCCACCAGCAGATTGGACAGGGGGAGGCATCAGCCCCAGCATTTT
>.|.|TRBV25-1|TRBJ1-5
CASSEYGQPQHF
TGTGCCAGCAGTGAATATGGGCAGCCCCAGCATTTT
>.|.|TRBV19|TRBJ1-1
CASRSGATEAFF
TGTGCCAGTAGGTCGGGGGCGACTGAAGCTTTCTTT
>.|.|TRBV19|TRBJ1-1
CASSIGRASEAFF
TGTGCCAGTAGTATCGGCAGGGCGTCTGAAGCTTTCTTT
>.|TRBD1|TRBV5-1|TRBJ1-3
CASRTGVGNTIYF
TGCGCCAGCCGTACAGGGGTTGGAAACACCATATATTTT
>.|.|TRBV1|TRBJ1-4
CTSSHVTIRDRGRWHEKLFF
TGCACCAGCAGCCACGTCACAATCCGGGACAGGGGGCGGTGGCATGAAAAACTGTTTTTT
>.|.|TRBV6-2/TRBV6-3|TRBJ2-1
CASSYRQGFNEQFF
TGTGCCAGCAGTTACCGGCAGGGGTTCAATGAGCAGTTCTTC
>once|TRBD2|TRBV2|TRBJ2-1
CASSEWEGYNEQFF
TGTGCCAGCAGTGAGTGGGAGGGTTACAATGAGCAGTTCTTC
>.|TRBD1|TRBV24-1|TRBJ2-1
CATSDLTGALFNEQFF
TGTGCCACCAGTGACCTGACAGGGGCCCTCTTCAATGAGCAGTTCTTC
>.|.|TRBV6-5|TRBJ2-3
CASSYARGIGDTQYF
TGTGCCAGCAGTTACGCACGGGGGATTGGGGATACGCAGTATTTT